This T cell receptor (beta chain) was observed in a study of T cell responses to AZD1222 COVID-19 vaccine. The germline V gene encodes CDR1 LNHDA and CDR2 SQIVND (reference sequence). The CDR3 has 18 amino acids. With 3 bases clipped from V and 2 bases from J, the junction kept 13 bases outside the gene matches. Clones were sequenced by immunoSEQ multiplex PCR, and TCRdb holds only the in-frame ones, with some missing. The table includes 88,000 or so clones, roughly 89% detected once. On this clone: Its antigen remains unknown.

Overall study findings and caveats: It should be noted that donors were predominantly white British and more often female, and clonal diversity was possibly underestimated. Samples come after the peak T cell response, not at day 14.

Material: peripheral blood, obtained 28 days after the second AZD1222 dose. This chain uses TRBV19 with TRBJ1-5; 7 bases align to TRBD1. The clonotype comes from an adult who received the AZD1222 COVID-19 vaccine. The CDR3 sequence: CASSIPASTGRGNQPQHF. The CDR3 nucleotides are TGTGCCAGTAGTATTCCTGCTTCGACAGGGAGAGGCAATCAGCCCCAGCATTTT. Drawing the rest from reference TRBV19 and TRBJ1-5, the complete variable domain is DGGITQSPKYLFRKEGQNVTLSCEQNLNHDAMYWYRQDPGQGLRLIYYSQIVNDFQKGDIAEGYSVSREKKESFPLTVTSAQKNPTAFYLCASSIPASTGRGNQPQHFGDGTRLSIL.